The 11 T cell receptor beta chains below all came from one sample that was sequenced in a study of blood T cell repertoires in COVID-19. Clones were read by immunoSEQ multiplex PCR, and TCRdb kept only the in-frame ones, dropping some. Of 100,000 to 120,000 clones in the sample, nearly 90% were seen once. Sequenced material: peripheral blood. These TCRs come from a human donor in a cohort sampled during active COVID-19.

This chain connects TRBV3-1 (or the pseudogene TRBV3-2) to TRBJ2-4; 7 bases are a match to TRBD2. Germline V lookup: CDR1 LGHDT, CDR2 YNNKEL (reference sequence). The ends lost 3 bases at V and 5 bases at J; junction bases unmatched: 4. There are 14 residues in the CDR3. Here the CDR3 reads CASSQAGVENIQYF. The CDR3 bases are TGTGCCAGCAGCCAGGCGGGAGTGGAAAACATTCAGTACTTC.

V usage is TRBV7-3 and J usage is TRBJ1-2, with a weak D call TRBD1 (6 bases). The CDR3 spans 13 residues. V lost 5 bases and J 6 bases, leaving 13 bases between the germline ends. The V gene's germline CDR1 is SGHTA and CDR2 FQGTGA. The CDR3 nucleotides read TGTGCCAGCAGCCCACAGGGTTTGGATGGCTACACCTTC. It is translated as CASSPQGLDGYTF.

CDR3 loop: CASSHYRGEGAGGKYYNEQFF. Here the CDR3 DNA reads TGTGCCAGCAGTCATTATCGGGGGGAGGGAGCGGGAGGGAAATACTACAATGAGCAGTTCTTC. The chain joins TRBV27 to TRBJ2-1, with 10 bases matching TRBD2. The CDR3 consists of 21 residues. Germline CDR1 and CDR2: MNHEY and SMNVEV (reference sequence). J gave up 3 bases and V 5 bases, and 22 bases lay outside the gene matches.

The chain is built from TRBV2 and TRBJ1-5; D might be TRBD1 (6 bases). This CDR3 is 13 amino acids long. Germline V gives CDR1 SNHLY, CDR2 FYNNEI. The germline V and J ends were trimmed by 7 bases and 3 bases, with 10 bases remaining between them. This CDR3 reads CASIQGPNQPQHF. The CDR3 nucleotides read TGTGCCAGCATTCAGGGGCCCAATCAGCCCCAGCATTTT.

This chain connects TRBV14 to TRBJ1-2; D uncertain. From germline, CDR1 is SGHDN and CDR2 FVKESK. Trimming left V 0 bases short and J 1 base short, with 3 bases between. The CDR3 length is 13 residues. CDR3 loop: CASSQDLNYGYTF. The CDR3 DNA reads TGTGCCAGCAGCCAAGATCTTAACTATGGCTACACCTTC.

The chain links TRBV6-5 to TRBJ2-2, with D tentatively TRBD1 (5 bases). The CDR3 runs to 14 residues. CDR1 and CDR2 (germline): MNHEY, SVGAGI. The germline V and J ends were trimmed by 6 bases and 4 bases, with 12 bases remaining between them. CDR3 sequence reads: CASSYQGFTGELFF. The CDR3 DNA reads as TGTGCCAGCAGCTATCAGGGTTTCACCGGGGAGCTGTTTTTT.

The chain combines TRBV6-5 with TRBJ2-7; 12 positions match TRBD2. Per germline, CDR1 MNHEY and CDR2 SVGAGI. This CDR3 has 15 residues. V lost 6 bases and J lost 3; bases outside the gene matches: 6. This CDR3 is CASSLTSGRGYEQYF. CDR3 sequence (DNA): TGTGCCAGCAGCCTGACTAGCGGGAGAGGCTACGAGCAGTACTTC.

The J gene is TRBJ2-5, the V gene TRBV30; TRBD1 agrees at 8 bases. Germline values: CDR1 GTSNPN, CDR2 SVGIG (reference sequence). The J segment lost 5 bases and the V segment lost 2 bases, leaving 10 bases of the junction unmatched. This CDR3 comprises 15 residues. The CDR3 coding sequence is TGTGCCTGGAGTCTCGCCTCAGGGGGCCCGGAGACCCAGTACTTC. This gives the protein CAWSLASGGPETQYF. The entire variable domain, with the rest obtained from reference TRBV30 and TRBJ2-5, is as follows: SQTIHQWPATLVQPVGSPLSLECTVEGTSNPNLYWYRQAAGRGLQLLFYSVGIGQISSEVPQNLSASRPQDRQFILSSKKLLLSDSGFYLCAWSLASGGPETQYFGPGTRLLVL.

CDR3 sequence: CASSSPGSGRFYEQYF. In nucleotides, the CDR3 is TGTGCCAGCAGTTCCCCGGGAAGCGGGAGATTCTACGAGCAGTACTTC. The chain joins TRBV6-2 or TRBV6-3 to TRBJ2-7, with 8 bases that match TRBD2. The germline gives CDR1 MNHEY, CDR2 SVGEGT. The CDR3 spans 16 residues. Trimming took 4 bases from V and 3 from J; bases not matched to a gene: 11.

This chain joins TRBV28 and TRBJ2-7; D perhaps matches TRBD1 (5 bases). The CDR3 runs to 15 residues. Germline CDR1 and CDR2: MDHEN and SYDVKM. Trimming pared 3 bases from V and 2 bases from J, leaving 14 bases between. CDR3 residues: CASSFGRTRTYEQYF. CDR3 bases: TGTGCCAGCAGTTTCGGGCGGACAAGGACCTACGAGCAGTACTTC.

The rearrangement links TRBV5-6 to TRBJ1-5, with D possibly matching TRBD1 (6 bases). V shed 0 bases and J shed 6 bases, with 10 bases lying between them. This CDR3 has 14 amino acids. The germline V gene has CDR1 SGHDT and CDR2 YYEEEE. Here the CDR3 reads CASSLGGPSQPQHF. The DNA of the CDR3 is TGTGCCAGCAGCTTGGGGGGGCCTAGTCAGCCCCAGCATTTT.